The sequence of this T cell receptor beta chain was determined in a study of T cells expressing NK-cell markers. Study-level background: Of eight sequenced donors, seven were HCMV-seropositive and one HCMV-seronegative. Study observations and caveats: Of CD8+ T cells, about 1.0-8% belonged to dominant NKG2C+ clonotypes in five to seven donors. Where several donors were concerned, these clonotypes also led the CD3+CD56-NKG2C+ fraction.

Regarding this clonotype: As yet, its antigen is unknown.

Researchers built TCR beta cDNA using 5'RACE template switching with UMIs. After re-calling the 5' RACE reads, TCRdb lists one entry per CDR3 protein, DNA absent. The table counts 200,000 to 300,000 distinct CDR3 sequences; roughly 4.2% lies in the top ten. The sample comprised blood T cells: a sorted CD56 or NKG2C T cell subset, CD4+ or CD8+ T cells, or bulk PBMC T cells (not recorded which). This receptor was taken from a woman aged 18 to 75 in good health.

This CDR3 is CASSQGGRMNTEAFF. The rearrangement joins TRBV4-1 to TRBJ1-1. The CDR3 sequence is 15 residues long. Germline V gene lookup returns CDR1 MGHRA and CDR2 YSYEKL.